Presented here are 9 T cell receptor beta chains from one specimen sequenced in a study of T cells in women clearing cervical HPV infection. Libraries were prepared by immunoSEQ multiplex PCR; TCRdb keeps only in-frame clonotypes and omits some of them. This sample's table reports 20,000 to 25,000 clones. Sample: blood buffy coat. Source of these receptors: a woman between 18 and 69 years old with a cervical HPV16 infection that either progressed to CIN3+ or cleared (not recorded which).

Incomplete CDR3 DNA: TGCGCCAGCACTCGGACCGGGGGTCGTGAG. It specifies CASTRTGGRE. The full CDR3 is CASTRTGGREQFF. The chain uses TRBV5-1 and TRBJ2-1, with TRBD2 as a possible D gene (6 bases). The CDR3 is cut off 3 residues early in the read; its end comes from the germline J gene. CDR3 length: 13 amino acids. Germline CDR1 SGHRS, CDR2 YFSETQ. V was clipped by 6 bases and J by 9 bases, with 16 bases between them.

Note on this clone: The read terminates 3 residues before the CDR3 end, so the remaining end is supplied by the germline J gene. The chain couples TRBV19 to TRBJ1-2; no reliable D call. CDR1 is LNHDA and CDR2 is SQIVND in the germline V gene (reference sequence). The CDR3 spans 13 residues. CDR3 residues: CASSIRSSYDYTF. The CDR3 bases that were read are TGTGCCAGTAGTATAAGATCGAGCTACGAC.

A note on this clone: The CDR3 end lies 3 residues beyond the end of the read and is filled in from the germline J gene. The chain is built from TRBV19 and TRBJ2-7, with TRBD2 matching over 13 bases. CDR3 length: 15 amino acids. The germline CDR1 and CDR2 sequences are LNHDA and SQIVND (reference sequence). V lost 7 bases, J lost 3 bases, and 6 bases stayed unmatched. Partial CDR3 DNA: TGTGCCAGTATGGTGGGGACTAGCGGGATCTACGAG. Its protein is CASMVGTSGIYE. The full CDR3 protein is CASMVGTSGIYEQYF.

As regards this clone: The sequence runs out 3 residues before the end of the CDR3; the remainder is reconstructed from the germline J gene. J is TRBJ2-7 and V is TRBV2; 8 nucleotides line up with TRBD2. Unmatched junction bases numbered 10, after V lost 6 bases and J lost 6 bases. The CDR3 consists of 14 residues. CDR1 SNHLY and CDR2 FYNNEI come from the germline V gene. CDR3 region: CASRSAGEFSEQYF. The sequenced part of the CDR3 DNA is TGTGCCAGCAGGTCAGCGGGAGAGTTCTCCGAG.

Points on this clone: The CDR3 end falls 3 residues outside the read, so it is completed with the germline J gene. This chain joins TRBV6-1 and TRBJ2-3; D is possibly TRBD2 (6 bases). CDR1 and CDR2 from the germline V gene are MNHNS and SASEGT. This CDR3 comprises 15 residues. Trimming removed 4 bases at V and 0 bases at J, with 11 bases between. The CDR3 bases that were read are TGTGCCAGCAGTGTGAGGCGGGGTAGCACAGATACG. This encodes CASSVRRGSTDT. The entire CDR3 reads CASSVRRGSTDTQYF.

As for this clone: The sequenced fragment ends 3 residues before the CDR3 boundary, so the rest is inferred from the germline J gene. The rearrangement uses TRBV7-8 and TRBJ2-2; no clear D gene. Germline values: CDR1 SGHVS, CDR2 FQNEAQ. The V end lost 0 bases, the J end lost 6 bases, and 17 bases lay between the germline ends. The CDR3 contains 17 residues. The covered CDR3 bases are TGTGCCAGCAGCTTAGCGCGGCTAGTAAATATGGCCGGGGAG. Translated, it gives CASSLARLVNMAGE. The whole CDR3 protein is CASSLARLVNMAGELFF.

Notes on this clone: The DNA ends 3 residues before the CDR3 does, and the rest of the CDR3 is filled in from the germline J gene. The gene calls are TRBV10-3 and TRBJ2-1, with 9 nucleotides matching TRBD1. Unmatched junction bases numbered 2, after V lost 0 bases and J lost 8 bases. From germline, CDR1 is ENHRY and CDR2 SYGVKD. The CDR3 contains 14 residues. CDR3 DNA (partial): TGTGCCATCAGTGAGTCGGACAGGGGCGATGAG. As protein: CAISESDRGDE. The whole CDR3 protein is CAISESDRGDEQFF.

Partial CDR3 DNA: TGTGCCAGCAGCTTGCGGGGGGGGTTTTCCTACGAG. Translating it yields CASSLRGGFSYE. The complete CDR3 protein is CASSLRGGFSYEQYF. The V gene is TRBV5-4, the J gene TRBJ2-7, with 8 bases matching TRBD2. Sequencing ends 3 residues short of the CDR3 end; the germline J gene provides the rest. Per germline, CDR1 SGHNT and CDR2 YYREEE (reference sequence). Unmatched junction bases numbered 4, after V lost 1 base and J lost 1 base. This CDR3 comprises 15 residues.

About this clone: The sequenced fragment ends 3 residues before the CDR3 boundary, so the rest is inferred from the germline J gene. This sequence joins TRBV29-1 and TRBJ2-2, with unresolved D. Germline V gene data show CDR1 as SQVTM and CDR2 as ANQGSEA. The CDR3 has 14 amino acids. V was cut by 7 bases and J by 4 bases, with 16 bases left in between. This chain's CDR3 is CSAQSSTLTGELFF. The DNA read from the CDR3 is TGCAGCGCGCAGAGTAGCACACTCACCGGGGAG.